The TCR beta chain under discussion was sequenced for a study of shared clonotypes between healthy human individuals. The germline CDR1 and CDR2 sequences are MNHNS and SASEGT. The CDR3 loop spans 12 amino acids. Trimming pared 9 bases from V and 8 bases from J, leaving 16 bases between. In the naive CD8 group, cells lacked CD45RO and were positively selected for CCR7, so terminally differentiated effector memory CD45RA+ cells were left out. The study drew its donors from healthy HIV-negative adults without recent acute infections or vaccinations. This table comes from immunoSEQ multiplex PCR, and its TCRdb copy is limited to in-frame clones, with some not included. This sample has around 2,100,000 clones, with 85% to 95% found just once. To note about this clone: No antigen is known for it.

Notes on the study in general: As a rule, naive subsets had a larger estimated richness than memory subsets. Sorted-subset sequencing, rarefaction showed, was incomplete despite large depth. Naive CD4 clonotype sharing across several donors was 4.5% to 6%.

The chain employs TRBV6-1 and TRBJ2-5; maybe TRBD1 (6 bases). This TCR was recovered from a man aged 18 to 29 in good health. Input material: naive CD8+ T cells sorted from blood. The CDR3 region is CASEDSRETQYF. CDR3 bases: TGTGCCAGTGAGGACAGCCGGGAAACCCAGTACTTC.